This TCR beta chain was sequenced for a study of T cells expressing NK-cell markers. TCRdb re-called the 5' RACE reads; every CDR3 protein appears as one record, without DNA. The sample holds about 170,000 distinct CDR3 sequences. The germline V gene has CDR1 MNHEY and CDR2 SVGAGI. The length of the CDR3 is 14 residues. The chain couples TRBV6-5 to TRBJ2-4; TCRdb selects TRBD1, and the lack of DNA leaves this call unchecked. This clonotype was sampled from a man aged 18-69 years in good health. The specimen was blood T cells: a sorted CD56 or NKG2C T cell subset, CD4+ or CD8+ T cells, or bulk PBMC T cells (not recorded which). The CDR3 sequence: CASSYSRDKNIQYF.